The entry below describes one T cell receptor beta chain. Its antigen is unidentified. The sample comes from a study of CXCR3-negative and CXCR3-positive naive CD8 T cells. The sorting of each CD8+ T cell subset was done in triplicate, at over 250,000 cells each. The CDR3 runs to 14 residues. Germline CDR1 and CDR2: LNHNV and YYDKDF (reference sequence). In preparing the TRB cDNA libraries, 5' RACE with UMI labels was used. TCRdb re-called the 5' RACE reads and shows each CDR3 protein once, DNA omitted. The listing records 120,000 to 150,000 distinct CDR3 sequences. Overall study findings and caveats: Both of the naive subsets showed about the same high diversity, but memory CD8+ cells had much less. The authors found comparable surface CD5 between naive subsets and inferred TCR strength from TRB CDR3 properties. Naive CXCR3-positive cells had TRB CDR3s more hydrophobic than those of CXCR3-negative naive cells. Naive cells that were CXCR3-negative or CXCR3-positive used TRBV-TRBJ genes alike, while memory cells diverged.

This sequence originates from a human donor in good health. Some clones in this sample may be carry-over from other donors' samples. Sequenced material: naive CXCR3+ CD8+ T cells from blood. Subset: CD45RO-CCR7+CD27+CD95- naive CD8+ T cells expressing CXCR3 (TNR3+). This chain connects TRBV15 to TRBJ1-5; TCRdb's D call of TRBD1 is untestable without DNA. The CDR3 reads CATSAGTGILPQHF. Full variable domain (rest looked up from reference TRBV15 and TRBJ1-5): DAMVIQNPRYQVTQFGKPVTLSCSQTLNHNVMYWYQQKSSQAPKLLFHYYDKDFNNEADTPDNFQSRRPNTSFCFLDIRSPGLGDTAMYLCATSAGTGILPQHFGDGTRLSIL.